This T cell receptor beta chain emerged from a study of cytomegalovirus exposure and HLA in healthy donors. Looking at the study overall: Within the Caucasian-associated ancestry cluster were more than 75% of the roughly 360 genotyped donors. Study results and caveats: Across all donors, roughly uniform sequencing depth was an assumption of the presence/absence analyses.

Use of 60 Vbeta and 13 Jbeta primers characterized the PCR. The data were produced by immunoSEQ multiplex PCR, yet TCRdb's version contains in-frame clones alone and is incomplete. The table lists roughly 200,000 clones, approximately 82% of them singletons. Concerning this clone: Its antigen is undetermined.

The CDR3 is made up of 19 amino acids. The germline CDR1 and CDR2 sequences are SGDLS and YYNGEE. Trimming cost V 4 bases and J 0 bases; bases outside gene matches: 14. V gene TRBV9 combines with J gene TRBJ2-2; TRBD2 matches at 8 bases. Specimen: PBMCs. This TCR was recovered from a woman aged 18-35 years in good health and CMV-seronegative. The CDR3 is CASSPRWLAGGANTGELFF. The CDR3 nucleotides are TGTGCCAGCAGCCCCCGATGGCTAGCGGGCGGCGCGAACACCGGGGAGCTGTTTTTT.